This T cell receptor (beta chain) was retrieved from a study of blood T cells in healthy people across ages. At least 6.5 million PBMCs were isolated per sample. There were at least 5 micrograms of total RNA extracted from every sample. The CDR3 spans 14 residues. Trimming stripped 4 bases from V and 1 base from J, with 10 bases between. Germline-derived CDR1 and CDR2 are SGHTA and FQGNSA. Next came a second PCR, run for about 6 to 11 cycles, which used a sample-barcoded 5' primer along with a J-beta primer mix. TCRdb analysed the 5' RACE reads with MiXCR anew, one entry per CDR3 protein. The top ten hold less than 0.75% of the sample, which has some 1,000,000 distinct CDR3 sequences, about 23% seen once. The same data also went into a second study, on T cells of mothers and their children.

The receptor was derived from a girl aged 2 to 10 in good health. The chain is built from TRBV7-2 and TRBJ1-2; no firm D call. The sequenced sample consisted of blood. The chain's CDR3 is CASSSFGDNYGYTF. The CDR3 bases are TGTGCCAGCAGCTCCTTTGGGGATAACTATGGCTACACCTTC. The full variable domain, rest sourced from reference TRBV7-2 and TRBJ1-2, is GAGVSQSPSNKVTEKGKDVELRCDPISGHTALYWYRQSLGQGLEFLIYFQGNSAPDKSGLPSDRFSAERTGGSVSTLTIQRTQQEDSAVYLCASSSFGDNYGYTFGSGTRLTVV.